These 23 T cell receptor beta chains share one sample of origin, sequenced in a study of CD8 T cells in ankylosing spondylitis. TCRdb reprocessed the 5' RACE reads via MiXCR and lists one record per CDR3 protein. The table includes approximately 250,000 distinct CDR3 sequences, 32% detected once. The sequenced sample consisted of blood, either unsorted or a sorted T cell fraction (not recorded which). Every receptor here comes from a male donor with ankylosing spondylitis or in good health (not recorded which).

The rearrangement joins TRBV12-3 or TRBV12-4 to TRBJ2-3; D is possibly TRBD1 or TRBD2 (6 bases each). V dropped 1 base and J dropped 2 bases, with 13 bases sitting between them. The CDR3 has 16 residues. The CDR3: CASSLGGPGDTDTQYF. CDR3 in DNA: TGTGCCAGCAGTTTAGGGGGGCCGGGAGACACAGATACGCAGTATTTT.

The rearrangement links TRBV9 to TRBJ2-7; 9 nucleotides line up with TRBD2. The CDR3 consists of 14 residues. The junction had 0 bases not matched to a gene; V was cut back by 0 bases and J by 2 bases. From germline, CDR1 is SGDLS and CDR2 YYNGEE. DNA for the CDR3: TGTGCCAGCAGCGTAGGCGGGGGGGCCTACGAGCAGTACTTC. Amino acids: CASSVGGGAYEQYF.

This rearrangement joins TRBV12-3 or TRBV12-4 to TRBJ2-7; tentatively, D is TRBD2 (7 bases). This CDR3 has 14 amino acids. Deletions cut 1 base from V and 6 bases from J, with 13 bases between. Written as DNA, the CDR3 is TGTGCCAGCAGTTTAGGGGGGGGCCTCCTCGAGCAGTACTTC. It translates to CASSLGGGLLEQYF.

The chain links TRBV4-2 to TRBJ2-1; D ambiguous. CDR3 size: 11 residues. Looked up from germline, CDR1 is LGHNA and CDR2 is YNFKEQ. V shed 0 bases and J shed 10 bases, with 4 bases lying between them. The CDR3 DNA is TGTGCCAGCAGCCAAGATAGGGAGCAGTTCTTC. Its translation is CASSQDREQFF.

J is TRBJ2-5 and V is TRBV9; D ambiguous. Germline CDR1 is SGDLS and CDR2 is YYNGEE. The CDR3 has 13 amino acids. The V end lost 2 bases, the J end lost 5 bases, and 10 bases lay between the germline ends. CDR3 DNA sequence: TGTGCCAGCAGCGTCAGCCTTGTGGAGACCCAGTACTTC. Protein sequence: CASSVSLVETQYF.

The chain couples TRBV5-5 to TRBJ1-4; possible D gene TRBD1, 5 bases. Germline lookup yields CDR1 SGHKS and CDR2 YYEKEE (reference sequence). CDR3 length: 15 amino acids. Trimming stripped 1 base from V and 6 bases from J, with 13 bases between. The CDR3 region is CASSLNGREYEKLFF. The CDR3 DNA follows: TGTGCCAGCAGCTTGAATGGCAGGGAGTATGAAAAACTGTTTTTT.

Many counts were recorded for this clonotype. The chain has TRBV10-3 and TRBJ2-3, with 7 bases fitting TRBD2. The CDR3 runs 14 residues. The trim removed 3 bases at V and 1 base at J, leaving 1 base unmatched. Germline V CDR1 and CDR2: ENHRY, SYGVKD. The CDR3 protein is CAISDRGGTDTQYF. CDR3 sequence (DNA): TGTGCCATCAGTGATCGGGGGGGCACAGATACGCAGTATTTT.

The sample holds many counts of this clonotype. The genes are TRBV12-3 or TRBV12-4 and TRBJ2-5; D is unresolved. Trimming shortened V by 3 bases and J by 5 bases, and 10 bases separated the two germline ends. There are 13 residues in the CDR3. DNA of the CDR3: TGTGCCAGCAGTTTGAGTCATGCGGAGACCCAGTACTTC. Translated: CASSLSHAETQYF.

This clonotype was seen only a few times. This rearrangement joins TRBV20-1 to TRBJ2-5, with 10 bases lining up with TRBD1. The length of the CDR3 is 14 residues. From germline, CDR1 is DFQATT and CDR2 SNEGSKA (reference sequence). Trimming took 4 bases from V and 5 from J; bases not matched to a gene: 7. The CDR3 bases are TGCAGTGCTACCGGGACAGGGGTCAGGGAGACCCAGTACTTC. Its translation is CSATGTGVRETQYF.

This clonotype was seen more than once but under ten times. The chain couples TRBV3-1 to TRBJ2-3; D is uncertain. Looked up from germline, CDR1 is LGHDT and CDR2 is YNNKEL (reference sequence). CDR3 size: 13 residues. Trimming shortened V by 4 bases and J by 10 bases, and 15 bases separated the two germline ends. CDR3: CASSLNSWSAQYF. The CDR3 nucleotides are TGTGCCAGCAGCCTGAATTCCTGGTCGGCGCAGTATTTT.

The V call is TRBV20-1, the J call TRBJ2-3; 12 nucleotides align to TRBD2. The CDR3 covers 17 residues. The V gene end was trimmed by 5 bases and the J gene end by 0 bases; junction bases not matched to a gene: 9. Germline CDR1 reads DFQATT; CDR2 reads SNEGSKA (reference sequence). CDR3: CSAVPSGGAPSTDTQYF. For the CDR3, the DNA is TGCAGTGCTGTGCCTAGCGGGGGGGCGCCTAGCACAGATACGCAGTATTTT.

This clonotype came up many times. The rearrangement joins TRBV20-1 to TRBJ1-1; 8 bases fit TRBD1. This CDR3 comprises 12 residues. CDR1 DFQATT and CDR2 SNEGSKA come from the germline V gene (reference sequence). V lost 2 bases to trimming and J lost 4 bases; unmatched junction nucleotides: 0. CDR3 loop: CSARQGATEAFF. CDR3 nucleotide sequence: TGCAGTGCTAGACAGGGGGCCACTGAAGCTTTCTTT.

This clonotype was seen ten or more times. The gene calls are TRBV20-1 and TRBJ1-2; D possibly corresponds to TRBD1 (6 bases). The CDR3 length is 14 residues. V lost 1 base, J lost 3 bases, and 12 bases lay in between. Germline CDR1 DFQATT, CDR2 SNEGSKA (reference sequence). The CDR3 DNA reads TGCAGTGCTAGAGTGATACAGGGCCACTATGGCTACACCTTC. It translates to CSARVIQGHYGYTF.

This clonotype was recorded a few times. The chain uses TRBV6-1 and TRBJ2-2; 8 positions match TRBD1. The CDR3 has 15 residues. V lost 5 bases, J lost 0 bases, and 2 bases stayed unmatched. CDR1 is MNHNS, CDR2 SASEGT, per germline. CDR3 coding DNA: TGTGCCAGCAGTCCACAGGGGGCGAACACCGGGGAGCTGTTTTTT. It codes for CASSPQGANTGELFF.

This clonotype occurred many times. The V and J genes are TRBV6-5 and TRBJ1-1; no definite D call. Germline CDR1 reads MNHEY; CDR2 reads SVGAGI. Trimming left V 6 bases short and J 5 bases short, with 10 bases between. This CDR3 has 12 residues. In nucleotides, the CDR3 is TGTGCCAGCAGCTCAAGTTGGACTGAAGCTTTCTTT. Translating it yields CASSSSWTEAFF.

This chain joins TRBV7-8 and TRBJ2-2; 11 bases match TRBD1. V shed 5 bases and J 5 bases; nucleotides not matched to a gene: 4. The CDR3 contains 15 residues. Germline V gives CDR1 SGHVS, CDR2 FQNEAQ. CDR3 residues: CASSTGTGGTGELFF. CDR3 nucleotides: TGTGCCAGCAGCACAGGGACAGGGGGTACCGGGGAGCTGTTTTTT.

In its sample, this clonotype was seen a few times. The chain is built from TRBV6-1 and TRBJ1-1, with unresolved D. The V gene lost 3 bases and the J gene lost 6 bases, with 14 bases spanning the gap. The CDR3 contains 14 residues. Germline-derived CDR1 and CDR2 are MNHNS and SASEGT. The CDR3 DNA reads TGTGCCAGCAGTGATTTTCAGTCGGTGGCTGAAGCTTTCTTT. It yields the protein CASSDFQSVAEAFF.

The rearrangement uses TRBV9 and TRBJ2-1, with D unclear. Germline CDR1 is SGDLS and CDR2 is YYNGEE. V dropped 3 bases and J dropped 5 bases, with 15 bases sitting between them. This CDR3 spans 15 amino acids. The CDR3 loop reads CASSGLDPRNNEQFF. The CDR3 region has the DNA TGTGCCAGCAGCGGACTGGATCCACGGAACAATGAGCAGTTCTTC.

The J gene is TRBJ1-1, the V gene TRBV15; no definite D call. Germline assignment: CDR1 LNHNV and CDR2 YYDKDF (reference sequence). The CDR3 totals 13 residues. Trimming stripped 5 bases from V and 0 bases from J, with 7 bases between. CDR3 bases: TGTGCCACCAGCCAACTATTGAACACTGAAGCTTTCTTT. This translates into CATSQLLNTEAFF.

The chain uses TRBV11-1 and TRBJ2-1; 7 bases fit TRBD1. CDR3 length: 12 amino acids. V lost 8 bases, J lost 6 bases, and 4 bases stayed unmatched. CDR1 is SGHAT and CDR2 is FQDESV in the germline V gene (reference sequence). The CDR3 nucleotides are TGTGCCAGCTCCGCAGGGGGCAATGAGCAGTTCTTC. Amino acid sequence: CASSAGGNEQFF.

The chain uses TRBV5-1 and TRBJ2-7; either TRBD1 or TRBD2 may fit D (5 bases each). Germline CDR1 and CDR2: SGHRS and YFSETQ. V dropped 2 bases and J dropped 5 bases, with 11 bases sitting between them. The CDR3 consists of 13 residues. The CDR3 coding sequence is TGCGCCAGCAGCTTAGCAGGGACCAACGAGCAGTACTTC. Protein: CASSLAGTNEQYF.

CDR3 in amino acids: CASSLVPGPSYEQYF. The CDR3 DNA follows: TGTGCCAGCAGCTTAGTTCCGGGGCCTTCCTACGAGCAGTACTTC. The rearrangement links TRBV7-2 to TRBJ2-7; D may match TRBD1 or TRBD2 (5 bases each). Germline CDR1 and CDR2: SGHTA and FQGNSA. There are 15 residues in the CDR3. Trimming shortened V by 1 base and J by 1 base, and 11 bases separated the two germline ends.

The DNA of the CDR3 is TGTGCCAGCACCCTAGGGGCAGGTGGGGTTTACAATGAGCAGTTCTTC. Translated, it gives CASTLGAGGVYNEQFF. This chain joins TRBV27 and TRBJ2-1; D is possibly TRBD1 (5 bases). The CDR3 has 16 residues. Germline values: CDR1 MNHEY, CDR2 SMNVEV (reference sequence). The germline V and J ends were trimmed by 7 bases and 4 bases, with 20 bases remaining between them.